The clone carrying this T cell receptor beta chain was picked up a small number of times. Its specificity is not known. This sample is part of a study of beta chain features in type 1 diabetes. Regarding the study as a whole: Reduced insertions and increased deletions marked VDJ junctions in type 1 diabetes patients. Researchers report that Type 1 diabetes patients had moderately but significantly shorter TCRB CDR3s across all four CD4+ subsets.

The sequenced template was cDNA made from the entire isolated RNA. Profiling relied on immunoSEQ multiplex PCR, and the TCRdb table lists in-frame clones only, not all of them. The table has about 270,000 clones, roughly an eighth seen once. This CDR3 comprises 13 residues. Germline-derived CDR1 and CDR2 are KGHSH and LQKENI. V was cut by 3 bases and J by 3 bases, with 9 bases left in between. The sample was naive CD4+ T cells from blood. The sequence derives from a man aged 30-40 years with type 1 diabetes. V is TRBV18 and J is TRBJ2-7; D gene uncertain. The CDR3: CASSPAAIYEQYF. Here the CDR3 DNA reads TGTGCCAGCTCACCCGCGGCCATCTACGAGCAGTACTTC.